These 5 T cell receptor beta chains were sequenced from one sample in a study of blood T cells in healthy people across ages. A second PCR of roughly 7 to 11 cycles used a sample-barcoded 5' primer and a J-beta primer mix. TCRdb re-analysed the 5' RACE reads in MiXCR, keeping a single row per CDR3 protein. The data hold some 890,000 distinct CDR3 sequences, with roughly 29% observed a single time. These data are also associated with another study on T cells of mothers and their children.

The source material was blood. These receptors all come from a woman aged 40 to 55 in good health.

The sample holds a few counts of this clonotype. The CDR3 reads CASSPSGKSSYEQYF. The CDR3 DNA reads as TGTGCCAGCAGCCCCTCGGGGAAGAGCTCCTACGAGCAGTACTTC. The V and J genes are TRBV6-2 or TRBV6-3 and TRBJ2-7; tentative D call: TRBD2 (5 bases). V lost 6 bases to trimming and J lost 0 bases, with 15 bases between them. The CDR3 runs 15 residues. Germline CDR1 and CDR2: MNHEY and SVGEGT.

In its sample, this clonotype was seen a few times. This rearrangement joins TRBV7-6 to TRBJ2-2; possible D gene TRBD2, 6 bases. This CDR3 is built from 18 residues. In germline, CDR1 is SGHVS, CDR2 FNYEAQ. Trimming shortened V by 5 bases and J by 2 bases, and 21 bases separated the two germline ends. CDR3 sequence (DNA): TGTGCCAGCAGCCGACTCGCGGGGCAGGAGATTAACACCGGGGAGCTGTTTTTT. This codes for CASSRLAGQEINTGELFF.

This clonotype occurred a few times. This chain connects TRBV5-1 to TRBJ2-5; possible D gene TRBD1, 5 bases. V shed 5 bases and J shed 4 bases, with 18 bases lying between them. The CDR3 spans 15 residues. The germline gives CDR1 SGHRS, CDR2 YFSETQ. CDR3 DNA sequence: TGCGCCAGCAGACAGGACCCTGGGGTATCAGAGACCCAGTACTTC. Protein sequence: CASRQDPGVSETQYF. Combining the CDR3 with reference TRBV5-1 and TRBJ2-5 gives the whole variable domain KAGVTQTPRYLIKTRGQQVTLSCSPISGHRSVSWYQQTPGQGLQFLFEYFSETQRNKGNFPGRFSGRQFSNSRSEMNVSTLELGDSALYLCASRQDPGVSETQYFGPGTRLLVL.

The sample holds a few counts of this clonotype. CDR3 protein: CASSLVSPITSTDTQYF. The DNA for the CDR3 is TGCGCCAGCAGCTTGGTATCTCCTATAACTAGCACAGATACGCAGTATTTT. This sequence joins TRBV5-1 and TRBJ2-3, with D unresolved. V was shortened by 0 bases and J by 0 bases, with 14 bases between the two germline ends. Germline CDR1 SGHRS, CDR2 YFSETQ. This CDR3 has 17 amino acids.

V usage is TRBV4-2 and J usage is TRBJ2-7, with D possibly matching TRBD2 (6 bases). Germline-derived CDR1 and CDR2 are LGHNA and YNFKEQ. This CDR3 contains 16 residues. With 0 bases removed from V and 1 base from J, the gap between germline ends came to 13 bases. The chain's CDR3 is CASSQELRGNSYEQYF. Here the CDR3 DNA reads TGTGCCAGCAGCCAAGAATTACGGGGGAATTCCTACGAGCAGTACTTC.